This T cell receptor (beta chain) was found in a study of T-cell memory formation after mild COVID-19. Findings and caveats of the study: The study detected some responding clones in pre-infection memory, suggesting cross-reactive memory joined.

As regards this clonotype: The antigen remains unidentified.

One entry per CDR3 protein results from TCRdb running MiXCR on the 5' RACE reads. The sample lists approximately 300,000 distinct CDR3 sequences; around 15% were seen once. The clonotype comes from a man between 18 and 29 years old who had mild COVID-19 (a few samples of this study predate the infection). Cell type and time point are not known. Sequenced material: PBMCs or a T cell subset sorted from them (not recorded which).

CDR3 in amino acids: CASSPSANWQAATNEKLFF. The DNA for the CDR3 is TGTGCCAGCAGCCCATCGGCGAACTGGCAGGCTGCAACTAATGAAAAACTGTTTTTT. This chain joins TRBV11-2 and TRBJ1-4; D is unresolved. CDR1 is SGHAT and CDR2 is FQNNGV in the germline V gene. With 5 bases removed from V and 0 bases from J, the gap between germline ends came to 22 bases. This CDR3 has 19 residues.